The next 30 T cell receptor beta chains were all read from a single sample in a study of vaccination effects on CD4 cells after COVID-19 (dated by TCRdb to the early 2020s). In the ViraFEST assay, PBMC were stimulated with viral peptide pools, and TCR sequencing was then used to find antigen-specific CD4+ T cell clonotypes based on their expansion. After more than 9 days of culture, CD4+ T cells were isolated with the EasySep CD4+ T cell isolation kit. Healthy vaccine recipients had no prior SARS-CoV-2 infection, confirmed by negative nucleocapsid antibodies before and after vaccination. No antigen has been assigned to these receptors. To prepare the library, the immunoSEQ multiplex PCR assay was applied. TCRdb mirrors the immuneACCESS table, restricted to in-frame sequences. Some clones are absent from its copies; in checked studies, under half trace to an unresolved V gene, and the reason for the others is unknown. Within this sample are tens of thousands of clones, with approximately 75% of them counted one time only. Roughly 2.9% of the sample is held by the ten biggest clonotypes.

The sequences come from CD4+ T cells from PBMCs cultured with HCoV-NL63 spike peptides, collected before COVID-19 vaccination. Interpreted using the paper, the cell subset or site label stands for: HCoV-NL63 spike overlapping peptide pool stimulation. The receptor set was obtained from a human donor who received a COVID-19 vaccine.

The genes are TRBV7-2 and TRBJ2-3, with D hard to call. V lost 3 bases, J lost 6 bases, and 22 bases lay in between. The CDR3 covers 17 residues. Germline CDR1 reads SGHTA; CDR2 reads FQGNSA. The CDR3 DNA sequence: TGTACCAGCAGCTTGCAAGGTAGTCGTTTAAAATCGGATACGCAGTATTTT. Protein product: CTSSLQGSRLKSDTQYF.

This clone was counted between two and nine times. The rearrangement joins TRBV7-3 to TRBJ2-1, with 9 bases lining up with TRBD2. There are 14 residues in the CDR3. Unmatched junction bases numbered 5, after V lost 4 bases and J lost 7 bases. Germline lookup yields CDR1 SGHTA and CDR2 FQGTGA. The CDR3 bases are TGTGCCAGCAGCTATCTAGCGGGGAGGAATGAGCAGTTCTTC. The encoded protein is CASSYLAGRNEQFF.

The V call is TRBV5-5, the J call TRBJ1-1, with 9 bases matching TRBD1. The CDR3 sequence is 14 residues long. Losses at the gene ends were 3 bases for V and 4 bases for J; bases not matched to a gene: 4. The germline CDR1 and CDR2 sequences are SGHKS and YYEKEE (reference sequence). The CDR3 sequence is CASSYGTGSTEAFF. CDR3 sequence (DNA): TGTGCCAGCAGCTATGGGACAGGGAGCACTGAAGCTTTCTTT.

Points on this clone: The junction shows a germline mismatch at one end, possibly a read error. This chain joins TRBV19 and TRBJ1-1; the D is unclear. From germline, CDR1 is LNHDA and CDR2 SQIVND (reference sequence). This CDR3 has 11 residues. Here the CDR3 DNA reads TGTGCCGGTAGACTGGGAACTGAAGCTTTCTTT. Translating gives CAGRLGTEAFF. The whole variable domain, remainder taken from reference TRBV19 and TRBJ1-1, is DGGITQSPKYLFRKEGQNVTLSCEQNLNHDAMYWYRQDPGQGLRLIYYSQIVNDFQKGDIAEGYSVSREKKESFPLTVTSAQKNPTAFYLCAGRLGTEAFFGQGTRLTVV.

Here the CDR3 reads CAIRPTGGTEGYTF. The CDR3 DNA sequence: TGTGCCATCAGGCCGACAGGGGGCACGGAGGGCTACACCTTC. The V and J genes are TRBV10-3 and TRBJ1-2, with 10 bases aligning to TRBD1. V was clipped by 6 bases and J by 8 bases; unmatched bases: 9. Germline V gene sequence: CDR1 ENHRY, CDR2 SYGVKD. The CDR3 covers 14 residues.

The chain uses TRBV12-5 and TRBJ1-2; 10 positions match TRBD1. Trimming removed 7 bases from V and 8 bases from J; junction bases left unmatched: 7. The CDR3 has 13 residues. Germline lookup yields CDR1 LGHNT and CDR2 FRNRAP. The CDR3 DNA is TGTGCTAGTGACCCAGGACAGGGGGAGGGCTACACCTTC. This encodes CASDPGQGEGYTF. Supplemented by reference TRBV12-5 and TRBJ1-2, the full variable domain reads DARVTQTPRHKVTEMGQEVTMRCQPILGHNTVFWYRQTMMQGLELLAYFRNRAPLDDSGMPKDRFSAEMPDATLATLKIQPSEPRDSAVYFCASDPGQGEGYTFGSGTRLTVV.

The chain carries TRBV21-1 and TRBJ2-7; the D call in the table, TRBD1, was not verified against the DNA. TRBV21-1 is classified as a pseudogene. The CDR3 has 15 amino acids. CDR3 sequence reads: CASSRWGSRDSEQYV. In nucleotides, the CDR3 is TGTGCCAGCAGCAGGTGGGGGTCCCGGGACAGCGAGCAGTACGTC.

The genes are TRBV7-2 and TRBJ2-5; 10 bases agree with TRBD1. The CDR3 has 15 residues. Germline CDR1 SGHTA, CDR2 FQGNSA. V lost 2 bases to trimming and J lost 5 bases; unmatched junction nucleotides: 5. Here the CDR3 DNA reads TGTGCCAGCAGCTTAAGCCGGACAGGGGGGGAGACCCAGTACTTC. Translated: CASSLSRTGGETQYF.

The V and J genes are TRBV19 and TRBJ2-3; 9 nucleotides line up with TRBD1. CDR1 and CDR2 from the germline V gene are LNHDA and SQIVND (reference sequence). J gave up 3 bases and V 10 bases, and 11 bases lay outside the gene matches. This CDR3 has 15 residues. CDR3: CATSRGQGMTDTQYF. The CDR3 nucleotides are TGTGCCACCTCGAGGGGACAGGGTATGACAGATACGCAGTATTTT.

This chain uses TRBV7-2 with TRBJ2-3, with 9 bases aligning to TRBD1. The germline V gene has CDR1 SGHTA and CDR2 FQGNSA. CDR3 size: 17 residues. With 2 bases clipped from V and 3 bases from J, the junction kept 9 bases outside the gene matches. The DNA of the CDR3 is TGTGCCAGCAGCTTACGGTTTGGGACAGGGAGAACAGATACGCAGTATTTT. Protein sequence: CASSLRFGTGRTDTQYF.

The DNA of the CDR3 is TGTGCCAGCAGTTCCCTCCGGGAGGGGCTAGGAGAGACCCAGTACTTC. This codes for CASSSLREGLGETQYF. V gene TRBV28 combines with J gene TRBJ2-5; TRBD2 aligns across 8 bases. Germline loops: CDR1 MDHEN, CDR2 SYDVKM. The CDR3 contains 16 residues. V trimming: 4 bases; J trimming: 4 bases; junction bases outside the gene matches: 11.

The chain employs TRBV7-2 and TRBJ1-5, with D possibly matching TRBD1 (5 bases). The CDR3 has 15 residues. Trimming removed 4 bases from V and 4 bases from J, with 14 bases in between. CDR1 and CDR2 from the germline V gene are SGHTA and FQGNSA. The CDR3 loop is CASSSWGRGNQPQHF. The CDR3 coding sequence is TGTGCCAGCAGCTCCTGGGGCCGGGGAAATCAGCCCCAGCATTTT.

The chain combines TRBV5-1 with TRBJ2-3, with a tentative D call TRBD1 (6 bases). The CDR3 totals 16 residues. Germline-derived CDR1 and CDR2 are SGHRS and YFSETQ. Trimming stripped 6 bases from V and 1 base from J, with 18 bases between. In nucleotides, the CDR3 is TGCGCCAGCACCCCAATCCAGGGGATGGGCACAGATACGCAGTATTTT. It translates to CASTPIQGMGTDTQYF.

The chain couples TRBV10-3 to TRBJ2-3, with TRBD2 matching over 9 bases. CDR3 length: 15 residues. Germline CDR1 reads ENHRY; CDR2 reads SYGVKD. Trimming took 4 bases from V and 0 from J; bases not matched to a gene: 2. The CDR3 region has the DNA TGTGCCATCAGTGTGGCGGGGGGGAGCACAGATACGCAGTATTTT. As protein: CAISVAGGSTDTQYF.

This chain links TRBV6-5 with TRBJ2-2, with 7 bases that match TRBD1. This CDR3 has 14 residues. The germline CDR1 and CDR2 sequences are MNHEY and SVGAGI. Trimming took 5 bases from V and 5 from J; bases not matched to a gene: 5. The CDR3 loop reads CASSSDRVTGELFF. As DNA, the CDR3 is TGTGCCAGCAGTAGCGACAGGGTAACCGGGGAGCTGTTTTTT.

The chain joins TRBV12-3 or TRBV12-4 to TRBJ2-3; D is undetermined. Deletions cut 6 bases from V and 4 bases from J, with 8 bases between. CDR3 length: 12 residues. This CDR3 reads CASSLESDTQYF. In DNA, the CDR3 is TGTGCCAGCAGCCTAGAGTCAGATACGCAGTATTTT.

This clone came up once. This sequence joins TRBV19 and TRBJ1-2, with 8 bases identical to TRBD1. CDR3 length: 15 amino acids. Germline trimming cut 8 bases from V and 4 bases from J; bases unmatched to any gene: 12. CDR1 and CDR2 from the germline V gene are LNHDA and SQIVND (reference sequence). CDR3 protein: CASEKGDRFPYGYTF. CDR3 nucleotide sequence: TGTGCCAGTGAGAAAGGGGACAGGTTTCCCTATGGCTACACCTTC.

The rearrangement links TRBV6-1 to TRBJ2-5; D remains ambiguous. Germline V gives CDR1 MNHNS, CDR2 SASEGT. V was trimmed by 1 base and J by 5 bases, leaving 8 bases between them. The CDR3 consists of 13 residues. The CDR3: CASSEVTRETQYF. The CDR3 bases are TGTGCCAGCAGTGAAGTGACCCGGGAGACCCAGTACTTC.

V is TRBV7-2 and J is TRBJ2-2, with D possibly being TRBD1 or TRBD2 (5 bases each). The CDR3 is 16 residues long. The germline V gene has CDR1 SGHTA and CDR2 FQGNSA. V was clipped by 0 bases and J by 5 bases, with 13 bases between them. The CDR3 nucleotides are TGTGCCAGCAGCTTAGCAGGGGCAGGGAGAACCGGGGAGCTGTTTTTT. This translates into CASSLAGAGRTGELFF.

The chain carries TRBV11-2 and TRBJ2-2, with D possibly called TRBD1 or TRBD2 (6 bases each). The CDR3 is 16 residues long. Looked up from germline, CDR1 is SGHAT and CDR2 is FQNNGV. Trimming removed 7 bases from V and 4 bases from J, with 19 bases in between. The CDR3 is CASTFLRGRSTGELFF. CDR3 coding DNA: TGTGCCAGCACCTTCCTCCGGGGGCGCAGCACCGGGGAGCTGTTTTTT.

This chain connects TRBV6-6 to TRBJ2-7; D is perhaps TRBD1 (5 bases). Germline V gene sequence: CDR1 MNHNY, CDR2 SVGAGI (reference sequence). V dropped 7 bases and J dropped 5 bases, with 15 bases sitting between them. The CDR3 is made up of 13 amino acids. Written as DNA, the CDR3 is TGTGCCAGCAACAAAAGGGGTAACGACGAGCAGTACGTC. This encodes CASNKRGNDEQYV.

J is TRBJ1-2 and V is TRBV12-3 or TRBV12-4; tentative D call: TRBD1 (6 bases). The CDR3 has 13 amino acids. V was cut by 5 bases and J by 6 bases, with 13 bases left in between. The DNA of the CDR3 is TGTGCCAGCAGTCCGACAGGTAAAGATGGCTACACCTTC. Protein: CASSPTGKDGYTF.

This clone has only a few counts. Other DNA sequences in the same sample also yield this CDR3. V usage is TRBV19 and J usage is TRBJ2-5, with 7 bases matching TRBD1. This CDR3 is 13 amino acids long. The V and J ends lost 8 bases and 5 bases, in that order; junction bases with no gene match: 8. CDR1 is LNHDA and CDR2 is SQIVND in the germline V gene (reference sequence). The CDR3 spells CASSDRARETQYF. Written as DNA, the CDR3 is TGTGCCAGTTCAGACAGGGCCCGGGAGACCCAGTACTTC.

This chain uses TRBV2 with TRBJ1-1, with D unresolved. This CDR3 has 10 residues. CDR1 and CDR2 from the germline V gene are SNHLY and FYNNEI. Trimming removed 6 bases from V and 6 bases from J, with 5 bases in between. CDR3 in DNA: TGTGCCAGCAGAAGGGCTGAAGCTTTCTTT. Protein: CASRRAEAFF.

The rearrangement joins TRBV5-4 to TRBJ1-1; 10 bases line up with TRBD1. The CDR3 extends over 14 amino acids. After removal of 0 bases from V and 6 bases from J, the junction contained 2 bases not matched to a gene. Germline-derived CDR1 and CDR2 are SGHNT and YYREEE (reference sequence). In DNA, the CDR3 is TGTGCCAGCAGCTTGGAGGGGACAGGGGCTGAAGCTTTCTTT. Encoded protein: CASSLEGTGAEAFF.

V and J are TRBV18 and TRBJ1-5; D is unclear. Germline CDR1 KGHSH, CDR2 LQKENI. The CDR3 length is 14 residues. V was pared by 6 bases and J by 7 bases, with 16 bases between. In DNA form, the CDR3 reads TGTGCCAGCTCCTCTTTTGCGGGATACCAGCCCCAGCATTTT. Its translation: CASSSFAGYQPQHF.

Here the CDR3 reads CASGDPVYNEQFF. In DNA form, the CDR3 reads TGTGCTAGTGGTGATCCGGTATACAATGAGCAGTTCTTC. The chain employs TRBV12-5 and TRBJ2-1; D ambiguous. Germline V CDR1 and CDR2: LGHNT, FRNRAP. This CDR3 contains 13 residues. V was cut by 5 bases and J by 4 bases, with 9 bases left in between.

Only one count was recorded for this clone. The rearrangement joins TRBV7-2 to TRBJ2-3; D possibly matches TRBD1 or TRBD2 (5 bases each). The germline V and J ends were trimmed by 1 base and 1 base, with 9 bases remaining between them. The CDR3 is 15 residues long. CDR1 SGHTA and CDR2 FQGNSA come from the germline V gene. CDR3 in amino acids: CASSLGPGRTDTQYF. The CDR3 DNA follows: TGTGCCAGCAGCTTAGGTCCGGGGCGCACAGATACGCAGTATTTT.

The J gene is TRBJ2-1, the V gene TRBV11-1; 8 positions match TRBD1. The CDR3 loop spans 13 amino acids. The V segment lost 3 bases and the J segment 8 bases; nucleotides outside the gene matches: 3. Per the germline V gene, CDR1 is SGHAT and CDR2 is FQDESV (reference sequence). CDR3 DNA: TGTGCCAGCAGCTTGACAGGGGCAGATGAGCAGTTCTTC. Its translation is CASSLTGADEQFF.

This chain connects TRBV7-2 to TRBJ1-3; D is undetermined. Per the germline V gene, CDR1 is SGHTA and CDR2 is FQGNSA. CDR3 length: 14 amino acids. Trimming removed 1 base from V and 0 bases from J, with 4 bases in between. This CDR3 reads CASSLVSSGNTIYF. CDR3 nucleotide sequence: TGTGCCAGCAGCTTAGTCAGCTCTGGAAACACCATATATTTT. Full variable domain (rest looked up from reference TRBV7-2 and TRBJ1-3): GAGVSQSPSNKVTEKGKDVELRCDPISGHTALYWYRQSLGQGLEFLIYFQGNSAPDKSGLPSDRFSAERTGGSVSTLTIQRTQQEDSAVYLCASSLVSSGNTIYFGEGSWLTVV.